What follows are 6 T cell receptor beta chains derived from one specimen sequenced in a study of vaccination and CD4 T cells after COVID-19. Described treatment: roughly 11-day PBMC culture with coronavirus spike peptide pools or control peptides (ViraFEST assay). Which antigens these TCRs recognize remains unknown. CD4+ T cells that had been cultured provided DNA sequenced with the Oncomine TCR Beta short-read assay. TCRdb re-analysed the PCR reads in MiXCR, keeping a single row per CDR3 protein. The table includes 6,000 to 7,000 distinct CDR3 sequences, 74% detected once. Specimen: CD4+ T cells from blood, cultured in vitro. The source of these receptors is a human donor who had recovered from COVID-19.

This clonotype has only a few counts. The V call is TRBV20-1, the J call TRBJ1-5; 10 bases agree with TRBD1. Germline loops: CDR1 DFQATT, CDR2 SNEGSKA (reference sequence). V lost 5 bases and J lost 2; bases outside the gene matches: 0. This CDR3 contains 13 residues. Here the CDR3 reads CSAGTGGNQPQHF. The CDR3, as DNA: TGCAGTGCTGGGACAGGGGGCAATCAGCCCCAGCATTTT.

This chain uses TRBV19 with TRBJ1-5; no reliable D call. CDR1 and CDR2 from the germline V gene are LNHDA and SQIVND (reference sequence). The V gene lost 1 base and the J gene lost 7 bases, with 5 bases spanning the gap. CDR3 length: 12 amino acids. CDR3 residues: CASSIAGQPQHF. CDR3 nucleotides: TGTGCCAGTAGTATAGCGGGACAGCCCCAGCATTTT.

The chain carries TRBV28 and TRBJ1-5; D is uncertain. The CDR3 is 13 residues long. The germline V and J ends were trimmed by 8 bases and 1 base, with 9 bases remaining between them. Germline CDR1 and CDR2: MDHEN and SYDVKM. The CDR3 sequence is CASSPPSNQPQHF. DNA of the CDR3: TGTGCCAGCTCCCCTCCAAGCAATCAGCCCCAGCATTTT. Complete variable domain (other parts from reference TRBV28 and TRBJ1-5): DVKVTQSSRYLVKRTGEKVFLECVQDMDHENMFWYRQDPGLGLRLIYFSYDVKMKEKGDIPEGYSVSREKKERFSLILESASTNQTSMYLCASSPPSNQPQHFGDGTRLSIL.

The gene calls are TRBV7-2 and TRBJ1-5; D is unresolved. CDR1 and CDR2 (germline): SGHTA, FQGNSA. The CDR3 is 14 amino acids. The V and J ends lost 1 base and 4 bases respectively, with 8 bases between them. The CDR3 is CASSLGTENQPQHF. CDR3 nucleotides: TGTGCCAGCAGCTTAGGAACCGAGAATCAGCCCCAGCATTTT.

This clonotype has more than one count but fewer than ten. The J gene is TRBJ1-1, the V gene TRBV19, with a weak D call TRBD1 (5 bases). Germline loops: CDR1 LNHDA, CDR2 SQIVND (reference sequence). The CDR3 totals 14 residues. Trimming left V 6 bases short and J 0 bases short, with 11 bases between. The CDR3 is CASRPRGLNTEAFF. CDR3 bases: TGTGCCAGTAGGCCGCGGGGGTTGAACACTGAAGCTTTCTTT.

This chain joins TRBV20-1 and TRBJ2-5; a possible D gene is TRBD2 (6 bases). The CDR3 covers 13 residues. Deletions cut 0 bases from V and 5 bases from J, with 10 bases between. Germline CDR1 and CDR2: DFQATT and SNEGSKA (reference sequence). The CDR3 sequence: CSARDGGRETQYF. The CDR3 bases are TGCAGTGCTAGAGATGGAGGGCGGGAGACCCAGTACTTC.